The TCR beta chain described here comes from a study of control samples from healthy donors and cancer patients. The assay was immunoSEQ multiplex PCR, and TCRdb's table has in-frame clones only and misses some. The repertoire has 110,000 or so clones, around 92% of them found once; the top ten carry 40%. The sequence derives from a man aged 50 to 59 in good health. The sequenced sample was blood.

CDR3 sequence reads: CASSSDSWSSGNTIYF. The CDR3 DNA is TGTGCCAGCAGTTCTGACAGCTGGAGCTCTGGAAACACCATATATTTT. The chain carries TRBV6-5 and TRBJ1-3, with D perhaps matching TRBD1 (5 bases). The CDR3 runs 16 residues. The V end was cut by 4 bases, the J end by 0 bases, with 13 bases between. The germline V gene has CDR1 MNHEY and CDR2 SVGAGI.